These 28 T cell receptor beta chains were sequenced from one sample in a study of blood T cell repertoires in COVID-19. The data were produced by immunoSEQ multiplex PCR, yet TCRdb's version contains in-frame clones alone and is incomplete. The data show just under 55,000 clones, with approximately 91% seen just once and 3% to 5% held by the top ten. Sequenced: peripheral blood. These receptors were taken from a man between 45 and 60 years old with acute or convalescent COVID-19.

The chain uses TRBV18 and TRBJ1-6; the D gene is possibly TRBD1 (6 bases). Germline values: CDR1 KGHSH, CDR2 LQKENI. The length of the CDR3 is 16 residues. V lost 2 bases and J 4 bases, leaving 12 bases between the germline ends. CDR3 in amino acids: CASSPVDRPYNSPLHF. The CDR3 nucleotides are TGTGCCAGCTCACCAGTCGACAGGCCTTATAATTCACCCCTCCACTTT.

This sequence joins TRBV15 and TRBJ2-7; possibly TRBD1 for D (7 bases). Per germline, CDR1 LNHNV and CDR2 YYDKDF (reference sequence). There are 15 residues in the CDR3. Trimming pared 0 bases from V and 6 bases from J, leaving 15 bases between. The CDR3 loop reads CATSRDYGQGGEQYF. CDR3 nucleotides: TGTGCCACCAGCAGAGATTACGGGCAGGGGGGCGAGCAGTACTTC. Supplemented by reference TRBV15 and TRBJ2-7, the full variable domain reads DAMVIQNPRYQVTQFGKPVTLSCSQTLNHNVMYWYQQKSSQAPKLLFHYYDKDFNNEADTPDNFQSRRPNTSFCFLDIRSPGLGDTAMYLCATSRDYGQGGEQYFGPGTRLTVT.

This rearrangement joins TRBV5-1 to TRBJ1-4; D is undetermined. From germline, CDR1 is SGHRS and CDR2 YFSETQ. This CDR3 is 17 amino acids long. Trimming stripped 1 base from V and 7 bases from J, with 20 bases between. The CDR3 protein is CASSLSGTLASREKLFF. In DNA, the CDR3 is TGCGCCAGCAGCTTGTCAGGTACTCTTGCCAGTCGTGAAAAACTGTTTTTT.

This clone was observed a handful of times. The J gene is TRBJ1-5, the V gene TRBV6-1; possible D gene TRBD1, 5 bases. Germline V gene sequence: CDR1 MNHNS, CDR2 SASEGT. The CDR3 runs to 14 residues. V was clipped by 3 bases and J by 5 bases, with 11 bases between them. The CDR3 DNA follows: TGTGCCAGCAGTGACGGGACTGTTTATCAGCCCCAGCATTTT. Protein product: CASSDGTVYQPQHF.

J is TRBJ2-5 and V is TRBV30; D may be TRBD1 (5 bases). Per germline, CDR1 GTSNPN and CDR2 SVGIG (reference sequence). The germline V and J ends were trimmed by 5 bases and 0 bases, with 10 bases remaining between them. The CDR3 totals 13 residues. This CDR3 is CAWGQGYQETQYF. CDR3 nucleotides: TGTGCCTGGGGCCAGGGATACCAAGAGACCCAGTACTTC.

CDR3 loop: CATSDLGGTAYEQFF. The CDR3 coding sequence is TGTGCCACCAGTGATTTGGGGGGGACAGCTTATGAGCAGTTCTTC. This sequence joins TRBV24-1 and TRBJ2-1; tentatively, D is TRBD1 (7 bases). V lost 0 bases to trimming and J lost 8 bases, with 13 bases between them. The V gene's germline CDR1 is KGHDR and CDR2 SFDVKD. The CDR3 covers 15 residues.

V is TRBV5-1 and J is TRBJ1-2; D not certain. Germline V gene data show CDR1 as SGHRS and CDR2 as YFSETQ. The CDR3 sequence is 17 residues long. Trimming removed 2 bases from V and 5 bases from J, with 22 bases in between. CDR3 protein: CASSFDGLLRAGYGYTF. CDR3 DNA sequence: TGCGCCAGCAGCTTTGACGGACTACTCCGCGCGGGTTATGGCTACACCTTC. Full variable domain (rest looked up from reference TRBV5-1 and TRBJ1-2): KAGVTQTPRYLIKTRGQQVTLSCSPISGHRSVSWYQQTPGQGLQFLFEYFSETQRNKGNFPGRFSGRQFSNSRSEMNVSTLELGDSALYLCASSFDGLLRAGYGYTFGSGTRLTVV.

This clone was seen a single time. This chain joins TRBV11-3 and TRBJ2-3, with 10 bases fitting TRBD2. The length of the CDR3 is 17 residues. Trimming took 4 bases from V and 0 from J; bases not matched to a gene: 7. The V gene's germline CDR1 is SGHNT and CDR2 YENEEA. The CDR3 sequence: CASSWASGSGSTDTQYF. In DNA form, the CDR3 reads TGTGCCAGCAGCTGGGCTAGCGGGAGCGGTAGCACAGATACGCAGTATTTT. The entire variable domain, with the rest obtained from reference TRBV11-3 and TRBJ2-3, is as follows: EAGVVQSPRYKIIEKKQPVAFWCNPISGHNTLYWYLQNLGQGPELLIRYENEEAVDDSQLPKDRFSAERLKGVDSTLKIQPAELGDSAVYLCASSWASGSGSTDTQYFGPGTRLTVL.

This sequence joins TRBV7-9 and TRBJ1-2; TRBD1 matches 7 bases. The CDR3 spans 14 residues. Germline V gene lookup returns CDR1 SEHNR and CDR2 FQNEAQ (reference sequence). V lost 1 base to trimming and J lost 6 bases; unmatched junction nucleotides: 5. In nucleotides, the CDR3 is TGTGCCAGCAGCTTAGGAGGGGGCAAGAATGGCTACACCTTC. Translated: CASSLGGGKNGYTF.

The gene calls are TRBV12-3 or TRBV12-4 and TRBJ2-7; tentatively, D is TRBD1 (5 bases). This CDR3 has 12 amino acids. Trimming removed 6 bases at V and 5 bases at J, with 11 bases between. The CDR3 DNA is TGTGCCAGCAGGAAAGGGGATCACGAGCAGTACTTC. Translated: CASRKGDHEQYF.

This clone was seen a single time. CDR3 protein: CASSQGSGSFANEQFF. CDR3 DNA sequence: TGTGCCAGCAGCCAAGGTAGCGGGAGTTTCGCCAATGAGCAGTTCTTC. The chain recombines TRBV14 with TRBJ2-1; TRBD2 agrees at 9 bases. Per the germline V gene, CDR1 is SGHDN and CDR2 is FVKESK. V was clipped by 1 base and J by 6 bases; unmatched bases: 7. CDR3 length: 16 amino acids.

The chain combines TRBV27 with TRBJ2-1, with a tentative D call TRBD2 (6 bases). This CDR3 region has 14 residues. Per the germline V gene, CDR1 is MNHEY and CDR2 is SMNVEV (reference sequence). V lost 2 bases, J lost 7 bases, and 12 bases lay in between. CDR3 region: CASSLGGVANEQFF. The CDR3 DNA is TGTGCCAGCAGTTTAGGAGGGGTGGCTAATGAGCAGTTCTTC.

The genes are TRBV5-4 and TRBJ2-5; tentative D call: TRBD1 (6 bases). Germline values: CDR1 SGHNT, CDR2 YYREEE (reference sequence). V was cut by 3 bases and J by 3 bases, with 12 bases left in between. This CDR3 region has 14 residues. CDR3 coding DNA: TGTGCCAGCAGCTGGGGTGGGACAAAAGAGACCCAGTACTTC. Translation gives CASSWGGTKETQYF.

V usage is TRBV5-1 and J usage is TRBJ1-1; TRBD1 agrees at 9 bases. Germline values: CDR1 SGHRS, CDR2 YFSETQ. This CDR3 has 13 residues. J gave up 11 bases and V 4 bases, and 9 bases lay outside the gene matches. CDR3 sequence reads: CASSPGDREVAFF. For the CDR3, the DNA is TGCGCCAGCAGCCCCGGGGACAGGGAAGTGGCTTTCTTT. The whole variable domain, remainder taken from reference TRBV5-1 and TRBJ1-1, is KAGVTQTPRYLIKTRGQQVTLSCSPISGHRSVSWYQQTPGQGLQFLFEYFSETQRNKGNFPGRFSGRQFSNSRSEMNVSTLELGDSALYLCASSPGDREVAFFGQGTRLTVV.

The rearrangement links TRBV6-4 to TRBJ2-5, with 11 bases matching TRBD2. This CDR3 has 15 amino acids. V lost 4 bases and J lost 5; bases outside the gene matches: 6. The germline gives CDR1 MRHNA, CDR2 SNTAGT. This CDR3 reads CASSVAGGSGETQYF. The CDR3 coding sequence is TGTGCCAGCAGTGTAGCGGGAGGGTCGGGGGAGACCCAGTACTTC.

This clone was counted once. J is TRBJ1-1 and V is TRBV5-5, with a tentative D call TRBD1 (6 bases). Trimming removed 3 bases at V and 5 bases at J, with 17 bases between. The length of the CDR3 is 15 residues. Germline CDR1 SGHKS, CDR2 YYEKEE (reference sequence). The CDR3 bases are TGTGCCAGCAGCTCTTTACAGGGTGGTTCGACTGAAGCTTTCTTT. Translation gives CASSSLQGGSTEAFF.

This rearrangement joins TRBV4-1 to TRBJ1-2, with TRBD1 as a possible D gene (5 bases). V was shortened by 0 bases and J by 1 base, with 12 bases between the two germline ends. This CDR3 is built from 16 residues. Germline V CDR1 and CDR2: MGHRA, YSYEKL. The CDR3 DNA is TGCGCCAGCAGCCAAGATGTCGCAGGGCTTAACTATGGCTACACCTTC. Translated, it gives CASSQDVAGLNYGYTF.

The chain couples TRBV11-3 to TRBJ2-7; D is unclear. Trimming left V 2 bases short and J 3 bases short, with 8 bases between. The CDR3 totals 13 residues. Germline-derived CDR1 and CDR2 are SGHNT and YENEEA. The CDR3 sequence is CASSLNSFYEQYF. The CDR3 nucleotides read TGTGCCAGCAGCTTAAACAGTTTCTACGAGCAGTACTTC.

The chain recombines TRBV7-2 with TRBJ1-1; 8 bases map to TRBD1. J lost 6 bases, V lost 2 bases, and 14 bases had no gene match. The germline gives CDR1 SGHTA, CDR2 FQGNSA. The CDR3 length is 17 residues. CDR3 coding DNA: TGTGCCAGCAGCTTAATGAAACAGACAGGGGTGGACGCTGAAGCTTTCTTT. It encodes CASSLMKQTGVDAEAFF.

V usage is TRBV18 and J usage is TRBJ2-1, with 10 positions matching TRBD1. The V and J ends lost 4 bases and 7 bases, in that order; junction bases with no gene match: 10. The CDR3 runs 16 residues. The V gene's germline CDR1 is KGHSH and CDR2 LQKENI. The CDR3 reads CASSRSGTGVQNEQFF. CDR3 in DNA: TGTGCCAGCTCACGATCCGGGACAGGGGTACAGAATGAGCAGTTCTTC.

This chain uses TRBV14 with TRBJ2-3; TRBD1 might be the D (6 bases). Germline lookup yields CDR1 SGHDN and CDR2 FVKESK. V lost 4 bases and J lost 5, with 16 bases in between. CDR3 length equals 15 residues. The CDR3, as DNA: TGTGCCAGCAGCCGGATTGGGGCAGGGGAAGATACGCAGTATTTT. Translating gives CASSRIGAGEDTQYF.

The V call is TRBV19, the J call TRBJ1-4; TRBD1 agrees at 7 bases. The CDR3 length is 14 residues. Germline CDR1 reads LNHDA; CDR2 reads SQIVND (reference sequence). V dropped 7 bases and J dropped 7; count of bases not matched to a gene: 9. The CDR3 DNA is TGTGCCAGTACGGGACAGTATTTTGGTGAAAAACTGTTTTTT. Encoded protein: CASTGQYFGEKLFF.

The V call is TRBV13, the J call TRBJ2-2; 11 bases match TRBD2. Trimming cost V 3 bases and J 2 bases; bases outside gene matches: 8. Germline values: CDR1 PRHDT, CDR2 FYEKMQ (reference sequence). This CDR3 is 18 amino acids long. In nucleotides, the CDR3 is TGTGCCAGCAGCTTTACCCCGGGACTAGCGGTAAACACCGGGGAGCTGTTTTTT. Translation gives CASSFTPGLAVNTGELFF.

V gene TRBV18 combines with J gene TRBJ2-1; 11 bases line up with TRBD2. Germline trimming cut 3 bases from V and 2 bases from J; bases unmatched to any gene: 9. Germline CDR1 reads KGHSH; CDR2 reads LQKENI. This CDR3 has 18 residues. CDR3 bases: TGTGCCAGCTCACCTGGTAGCGGGAGGGCCGAGGCCTACAATGAGCAGTTCTTC. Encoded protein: CASSPGSGRAEAYNEQFF.

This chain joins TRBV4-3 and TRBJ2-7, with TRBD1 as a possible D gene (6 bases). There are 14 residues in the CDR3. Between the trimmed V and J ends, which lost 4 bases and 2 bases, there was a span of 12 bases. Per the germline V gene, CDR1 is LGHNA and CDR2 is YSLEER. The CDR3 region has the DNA TGCGCCAGCAGCCTGACCGGGACAACCTACGAGCAGTACTTC. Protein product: CASSLTGTTYEQYF.

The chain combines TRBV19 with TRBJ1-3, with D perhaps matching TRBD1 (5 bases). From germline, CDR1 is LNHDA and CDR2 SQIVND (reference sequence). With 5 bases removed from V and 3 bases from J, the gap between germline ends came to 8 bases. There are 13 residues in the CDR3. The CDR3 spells CASSDSFGNTIYF. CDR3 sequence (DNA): TGTGCCAGTAGTGACAGTTTTGGAAACACCATATATTTT.

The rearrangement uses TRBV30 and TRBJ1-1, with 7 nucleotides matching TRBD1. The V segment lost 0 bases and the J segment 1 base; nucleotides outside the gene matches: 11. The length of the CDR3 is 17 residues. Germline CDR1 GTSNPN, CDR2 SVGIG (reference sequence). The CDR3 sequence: CAWSVRGYSGGNTEAFF. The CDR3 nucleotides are TGTGCCTGGAGTGTACGTGGATATTCAGGGGGGAACACTGAAGCTTTCTTT.

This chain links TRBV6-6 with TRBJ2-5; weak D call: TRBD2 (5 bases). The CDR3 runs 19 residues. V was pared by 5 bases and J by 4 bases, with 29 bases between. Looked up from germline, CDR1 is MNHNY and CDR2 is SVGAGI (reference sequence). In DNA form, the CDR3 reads TGTGCCAGCAGTCGCCTCCTTTCCGGGGTTGGGCAGCGTGGAGAGACCCAGTACTTC. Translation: CASSRLLSGVGQRGETQYF.